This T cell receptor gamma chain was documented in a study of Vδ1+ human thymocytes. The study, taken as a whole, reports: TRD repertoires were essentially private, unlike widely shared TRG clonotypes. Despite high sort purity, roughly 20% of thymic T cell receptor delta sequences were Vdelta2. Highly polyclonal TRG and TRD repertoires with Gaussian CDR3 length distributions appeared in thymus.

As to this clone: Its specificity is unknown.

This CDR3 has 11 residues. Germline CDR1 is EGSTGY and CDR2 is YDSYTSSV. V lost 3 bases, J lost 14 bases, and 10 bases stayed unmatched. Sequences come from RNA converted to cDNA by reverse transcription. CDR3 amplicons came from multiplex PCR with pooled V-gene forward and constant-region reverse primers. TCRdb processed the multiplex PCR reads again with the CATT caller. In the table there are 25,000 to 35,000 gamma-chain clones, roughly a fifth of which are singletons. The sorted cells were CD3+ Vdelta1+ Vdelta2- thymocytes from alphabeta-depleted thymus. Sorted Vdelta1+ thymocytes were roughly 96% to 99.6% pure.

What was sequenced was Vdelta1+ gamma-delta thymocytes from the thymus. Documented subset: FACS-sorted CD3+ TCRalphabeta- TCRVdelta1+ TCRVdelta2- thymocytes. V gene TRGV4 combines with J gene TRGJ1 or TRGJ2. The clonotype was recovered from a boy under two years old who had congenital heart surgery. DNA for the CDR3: TGTGCCACCTGGGATCGCAAGTTCGAACTCTTT. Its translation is CATWDRKFELF.